This note documents a single T cell receptor (beta chain) sequence. Its binding antigen is unknown. Qualities for individual bases were not recorded, and no much larger clone is one base off. The collaborating institutions used their own protocols to collect whole blood in K2EDTA tubes. Collaborator samples were shipped for TCRbeta analysis as frozen whole blood, isolated PBMCs, or DNA extracted from either sample type. The germline V gene yields SGHTA for CDR1 and FQGNSA for CDR2. Unmatched junction bases come to 7, with V trimmed by 7 bases and J by 8 bases. The CDR3 measures 13 amino acids from cysteine to phenylalanine. Only the CDR3 DNA stays, 39 bases, in frame from base 1. These data belong to a study of blood T cell repertoires in COVID-19 (dated by TCRdb to about 2020). Study-level background: Collaborator samples came from the United States, Italy and Spain and covered acute and convalescent phases of COVID-19. The material from the prospective study consisted of cDNA or gDNA derived from T cells, B-cell-depleted T cells, or PBMCs. Deeply sampled blood TCRbeta repertoires from subjects exposed to, actively infected with, or recovered from COVID-19 were included in the dataset. The repertoires were released in a freely available public database meant as a resource for research on the immune response to SARS-CoV-2. The samples were drawn from the first 160 participants of the ongoing ImmuneRACE study and from 950 to 1,500 subjects provided by 6 global collaborators. The sample metadata nearly always contained a de-identified subject ID, COVID-19 status, age in years and sex. HLA class I and class II types, where available, came from metadata supplied by the sample provider rather than from assay-based typing.

General study outcomes and caveats: The quantity of clinical and demographic metadata differed by source and by participant and was supplied without curation.

The immunoSEQ Assay, a bias-controlled multiplex PCR, was used to amplify TCRbeta CDR3 regions from genomic DNA. Per the authors' processing: Nucleated cell counts per sample were estimated from amplification of reference gene primers within the assay. To quantify the absolute abundance of each unique TCRbeta CDR3 rearrangement, sequence reads were collapsed and filtered. For each sample, productive Simpson clonality was calculated as the square root of Simpson's diversity index across productive rearrangements. In its TCRdb copy, this immuneACCESS table keeps in-frame sequences only and misses some clones. Where compared with another copy, unresolved V genes explain less than half of these, and the others have no known cause. V and J calls and clone size are as listed in that table; D and trimming were resolved from the DNA. Present in this sample are around 190,000 clones, about 83% of which were seen just once. The top ten clones comprise 1.5% of the sample.

Here the chain combines TRBV7-2 and TRBJ1-2, and 10 bases in between align with TRBD1. Input material: peripheral blood. This receptor was identified in a human donor in a cohort sampled during active COVID-19. CDR3 reads: CASTTDRGRGYTF. The nucleotides are TGTGCCAGCACCACTGACAGGGGGCGAGGCTACACCTTC.